This is a list of T cell receptor beta chains from one sample in a study of Ad26.COV2.S vaccination and SARS-CoV-2 variants. Profiled with immunoSEQ multiplex PCR; TCRdb holds only in-frame clones, not every one. The profile shows 350,000 to 400,000 clones, over 75% of them singletons. The sequencing here drew on peripheral blood, taken in a trial of Ad26.COV2.S vaccine versus placebo. These receptor sequences come from a person aged 18 to 65 who received the Ad26.COV2.S COVID-19 vaccine or a placebo. The CDR3 runs from the conserved cysteine through the conserved F or W. The D gene is left open where the match is weak. Rows may omit the clone size; those that give it use once, few, many or a size class.

j_gene: TRBJ2-2; d_gene: .; abundance: .; v_gene: TRBV7-2; CDR3aa: CASIRSPHTGELFF; CDR3nt: TGTGCCAGCATTCGGAGCCCCCACACCGGGGAGCTGTTTTTT
j_gene: TRBJ1-6; d_gene: .; abundance: .; v_gene: TRBV27; CDR3aa: CASSSGPLRDSPLHF; CDR3nt: TGTGCCAGCAGTTCTGGCCCCCTACGGGATTCACCCCTCCACTTT
j_gene: TRBJ2-7; d_gene: .; abundance: once; v_gene: TRBV11-3; CDR3aa: CASSLGGHYEQYF; CDR3nt: TGTGCCAGCAGCTTAGGGGGACATTACGAGCAGTACTTC
j_gene: TRBJ2-7; d_gene: TRBD2; abundance: .; v_gene: TRBV2; CDR3aa: CASSLLGTSGRAGYEQYF; CDR3nt: TGTGCCAGCAGTCTCCTTGGGACTAGCGGGAGGGCCGGTTACGAGCAGTACTTC
j_gene: TRBJ1-1; d_gene: TRBD1; abundance: .; v_gene: TRBV27; CDR3aa: CASTPARDRGFEAFF; CDR3nt: TGTGCCAGCACCCCTGCCCGAGACAGGGGTTTTGAGGCTTTCTTT
j_gene: TRBJ2-5; d_gene: .; abundance: .; v_gene: TRBV9; CDR3aa: CASSPFGTLQETQYF; CDR3nt: TGTGCCAGCAGCCCCTTTGGGACACTGCAAGAGACCCAGTACTTC
j_gene: TRBJ1-6; d_gene: TRBD1; abundance: once; v_gene: TRBV5-4; CDR3aa: CASSYGQGGDNSPLHF; CDR3nt: TGTGCCAGCAGCTACGGACAGGGAGGGGATAATTCACCCCTCCACTTT
j_gene: TRBJ1-1; d_gene: TRBD1; abundance: .; v_gene: TRBV10-2; CDR3aa: CASLPGTAETEAFF; CDR3nt: TGCGCCAGCCTACCCGGGACAGCAGAGACTGAAGCTTTCTTT
j_gene: TRBJ2-7; d_gene: TRBD1; abundance: .; v_gene: TRBV19; CDR3aa: CASSPRPGTGRLGYEQYF; CDR3nt: TGTGCCAGTAGTCCACGTCCCGGGACAGGCCGATTGGGCTACGAGCAGTACTTC
j_gene: TRBJ2-3; d_gene: .; abundance: .; v_gene: TRBV30; CDR3aa: CAWSLDIPSTDTQYF; CDR3nt: TGTGCCTGGAGCCTCGACATACCTAGCACAGATACGCAGTATTTT
j_gene: TRBJ2-7; d_gene: .; abundance: .; v_gene: TRBV27; CDR3aa: CASSLSGAEQYF; CDR3nt: TGTGCCAGCAGTTTATCGGGGGCCGAGCAGTACTTC
j_gene: TRBJ2-7; d_gene: .; abundance: .; v_gene: TRBV5-5; CDR3aa: CASTPDVAFYEQYF; CDR3nt: TGTGCCAGCACCCCTGATGTGGCCTTCTACGAGCAGTACTTC
j_gene: TRBJ2-7; d_gene: TRBD1; abundance: .; v_gene: TRBV6-5; CDR3aa: CASSKPGQGPYEQYF; CDR3nt: TGTGCCAGCAGTAAACCGGGACAGGGCCCCTACGAGCAGTACTTC
j_gene: TRBJ2-7; d_gene: TRBD1; abundance: .; v_gene: TRBV5-6; CDR3aa: CASSLGDRGTYEQYF; CDR3nt: TGTGCCAGCAGCTTGGGGGACAGGGGGACCTACGAGCAGTACTTC
j_gene: TRBJ1-6; d_gene: .; abundance: .; v_gene: TRBV27; CDR3aa: CASSPDVGYSPLHF; CDR3nt: TGTGCCAGCAGTCCAGACGTAGGTTATTCACCCCTCCACTTT
j_gene: TRBJ1-5; d_gene: .; abundance: .; v_gene: TRBV21-1; CDR3aa: CASSKWPASNQPQHF; CDR3nt: TGTGCCAGCAGCAAATGGCCAGCGAGCAATCAGCCCCAGCATTTT
j_gene: TRBJ2-7; d_gene: .; abundance: .; v_gene: TRBV12-3/TRBV12-4; CDR3aa: CASSPGREQYF; CDR3nt: TGTGCCAGCAGCCCTGGTAGAGAGCAGTACTTC
j_gene: TRBJ1-6; d_gene: .; abundance: once; v_gene: TRBV6-5; CDR3aa: CASSYRLPGDNSPLHF; CDR3nt: TGTGCCAGCAGTTACCGATTACCAGGGGATAATTCACCCCTCCACTTT
j_gene: TRBJ2-5; d_gene: .; abundance: .; v_gene: TRBV12-3/TRBV12-4; CDR3aa: CASSPGAQETQYF; CDR3nt: TGTGCCAGCAGCCCGGGAGCCCAAGAGACCCAGTACTTC
j_gene: TRBJ2-1; d_gene: TRBD1; abundance: .; v_gene: TRBV24-1; CDR3aa: CATSDRGRGVSYNEQFF; CDR3nt: TGTGCCACCAGTGACAGGGGGCGTGGAGTCTCCTACAATGAGCAGTTCTTC
j_gene: TRBJ2-3; d_gene: TRBD1; abundance: .; v_gene: TRBV7-3; CDR3aa: CASSPRGDTQYF; CDR3nt: TGTGCCAGCAGCCCCAGGGGGGATACGCAGTATTTT
j_gene: TRBJ2-3; d_gene: .; abundance: .; v_gene: TRBV5-1; CDR3aa: CASRKGPKDTDTQYF; CDR3nt: TGCGCCAGCAGGAAGGGACCTAAAGACACAGATACGCAGTATTTT
j_gene: TRBJ1-5; d_gene: .; abundance: .; v_gene: TRBV7-2; CDR3aa: CASSLGEGGQPQHF; CDR3nt: TGTGCCAGCAGCTTAGGCGAGGGAGGTCAGCCCCAGCATTTT
j_gene: TRBJ2-7; d_gene: .; abundance: .; v_gene: TRBV28; CDR3aa: CASSLQTDNYEQYF; CDR3nt: TGTGCCAGCAGTTTACAAACCGACAACTACGAGCAGTACTTC
j_gene: TRBJ2-7; d_gene: .; abundance: .; v_gene: TRBV4-1; CDR3aa: CASSHLTLRDTSYEQYF; CDR3nt: TGCGCCAGCAGCCATCTTACCCTTCGGGACACGTCCTACGAGCAGTACTTC
j_gene: TRBJ2-2; d_gene: .; abundance: .; v_gene: TRBV11-1; CDR3aa: CASSQVHTGELFF; CDR3nt: TGTGCCAGCAGCCAAGTGCACACCGGGGAGCTGTTTTTT
j_gene: TRBJ1-5; d_gene: TRBD1; abundance: .; v_gene: TRBV6-2/TRBV6-3; CDR3aa: CASSYGVRGLYNQPQHF; CDR3nt: TGTGCCAGCAGTTATGGAGTCAGGGGGCTGTACAATCAGCCCCAGCATTTT
j_gene: TRBJ2-4; d_gene: .; abundance: .; v_gene: TRBV6-1; CDR3aa: CASSEGLENIQYF; CDR3nt: TGTGCCAGCAGTGAAGGGCTTGAAAACATTCAGTACTTC
j_gene: TRBJ2-7; d_gene: .; abundance: .; v_gene: TRBV11-3; CDR3aa: CASSLAGASHYEQYF; CDR3nt: TGTGCCAGCAGCTTAGCAGGGGCCTCCCACTACGAGCAGTACTTC
j_gene: TRBJ2-7; d_gene: .; abundance: .; v_gene: TRBV28; CDR3aa: CASSQKGAPAYEQYF; CDR3nt: TGTGCCAGCAGTCAAAAAGGGGCACCTGCCTACGAGCAGTACTTC
j_gene: TRBJ1-6; d_gene: .; abundance: .; v_gene: TRBV23-1; CDR3aa: CASSQSGHSPNSPLHF; CDR3nt: TGCGCCAGCAGTCAATCGGGTCACAGCCCAAATTCACCCCTCCACTTT
j_gene: TRBJ2-5; d_gene: .; abundance: .; v_gene: TRBV6-5; CDR3aa: CASSPRVGETQYF; CDR3nt: TGTGCCAGCAGCCCAAGAGTAGGAGAGACCCAGTACTTC
j_gene: TRBJ2-7; d_gene: .; abundance: .; v_gene: TRBV5-4; CDR3aa: CASSLGGRDGTAYEQYF; CDR3nt: TGTGCCAGCAGCTTGGGTGGTCGGGACGGGACCGCCTACGAGCAGTACTTC
j_gene: TRBJ2-1; d_gene: .; abundance: .; v_gene: TRBV4-2; CDR3aa: CASSQVTSLSYNEQFF; CDR3nt: TGTGCCAGCAGCCAAGTAACTAGTCTCTCGTACAATGAGCAGTTCTTC
j_gene: TRBJ1-3; d_gene: .; abundance: .; v_gene: TRBV28; CDR3aa: CASSLAGNTIYF; CDR3nt: TGTGCCAGCAGTTTAGCCGGAAACACCATATATTTT
j_gene: TRBJ2-3; d_gene: .; abundance: .; v_gene: TRBV19; CDR3aa: CASSPGTFKDTQYF; CDR3nt: TGTGCCAGTAGTCCGGGGACCTTTAAGGATACGCAGTATTTT
j_gene: TRBJ2-2; d_gene: .; abundance: .; v_gene: TRBV5-1; CDR3aa: CASSLGGANTGELFF; CDR3nt: TGCGCCAGCAGCCTAGGGGGAGCGAACACCGGGGAGCTGTTTTTT
j_gene: TRBJ2-3; d_gene: .; abundance: .; v_gene: TRBV28; CDR3aa: CASSFRDASTDTQYF; CDR3nt: TGTGCCAGCAGTTTCCGGGACGCTAGCACAGATACGCAGTATTTT
j_gene: TRBJ1-2; d_gene: TRBD1; abundance: .; v_gene: TRBV5-6; CDR3aa: CASSLGQGAYGYTF; CDR3nt: TGTGCCAGCAGCTTAGGACAGGGGGCCTATGGCTACACCTTC
j_gene: TRBJ2-5; d_gene: TRBD2; abundance: .; v_gene: TRBV2; CDR3aa: CASSEGGGLAGMETQYF; CDR3nt: TGTGCCAGCAGTGAAGGCGGGGGACTAGCCGGAATGGAGACCCAGTACTTC
j_gene: TRBJ2-3; d_gene: .; abundance: once; v_gene: TRBV7-8; CDR3aa: CASSLAQGDTQYF; CDR3nt: TGTGCCAGCAGCTTAGCGCAGGGTGATACGCAGTATTTT
j_gene: TRBJ1-2; d_gene: .; abundance: .; v_gene: TRBV4-1; CDR3aa: CASSQELTASRYTF; CDR3nt: TGCGCCAGCAGCCAAGAGTTAACTGCTTCGCGCTACACCTTC
j_gene: TRBJ2-2; d_gene: .; abundance: .; v_gene: TRBV6-2/TRBV6-3; CDR3aa: CASSWGRLTGELFF; CDR3nt: TGTGCCAGCAGCTGGGGACGGTTGACCGGGGAGCTGTTTTTT
j_gene: TRBJ2-1; d_gene: TRBD2; abundance: .; v_gene: TRBV27; CDR3aa: CASQEIGTSGRRSEQFF; CDR3nt: TGTGCCAGCCAAGAGATTGGGACTAGCGGGAGGAGGAGTGAGCAGTTCTTC
j_gene: TRBJ1-3; d_gene: TRBD1; abundance: .; v_gene: TRBV11-2; CDR3aa: CASSLTTGGRNTIYF; CDR3nt: TGTGCCAGCAGCTTAACTACAGGGGGCCGAAACACCATATATTTT
j_gene: TRBJ2-1; d_gene: .; abundance: .; v_gene: TRBV7-8; CDR3aa: CASSLRGTSRVVYNEQFF; CDR3nt: TGTGCCAGCAGCTTACGGGGAACTAGCCGGGTCGTTTACAATGAGCAGTTCTTC
j_gene: TRBJ2-5; d_gene: .; abundance: .; v_gene: TRBV30; CDR3aa: CAWSGGRAPETQYF; CDR3nt: TGTGCCTGGAGCGGGGGACGGGCCCCGGAGACCCAGTACTTC
j_gene: TRBJ1-2; d_gene: .; abundance: .; v_gene: TRBV19; CDR3aa: CASRDPNRDHGYTF; CDR3nt: TGTGCCAGTAGGGACCCGAACAGGGATCATGGCTACACCTTC
j_gene: TRBJ2-7; d_gene: .; abundance: .; v_gene: TRBV19; CDR3aa: CASSPQWGGSYEQYF; CDR3nt: TGTGCCAGTAGCCCCCAATGGGGAGGCTCCTACGAGCAGTACTTC
j_gene: TRBJ1-2; d_gene: TRBD1; abundance: .; v_gene: TRBV28; CDR3aa: CASRSTGALYGYTF; CDR3nt: TGTGCCAGCAGATCGACAGGGGCCCTCTATGGCTACACCTTC
j_gene: TRBJ1-2; d_gene: .; abundance: .; v_gene: TRBV14; CDR3aa: CASSHSGGGYTF; CDR3nt: TGTGCCAGCAGCCATTCGGGTGGTGGCTACACCTTC
j_gene: TRBJ1-1; d_gene: .; abundance: .; v_gene: TRBV5-5; CDR3aa: CASSLVGSSNTEAFF; CDR3nt: TGTGCCAGCAGCTTGGTTGGCTCTTCCAACACTGAAGCTTTCTTT
j_gene: TRBJ2-7; d_gene: .; abundance: once; v_gene: TRBV6-5; CDR3aa: CASSYSAGTPGYEQYF; CDR3nt: TGTGCCAGCAGTTACTCGGCGGGTACCCCCGGCTACGAGCAGTACTTC
j_gene: TRBJ2-3; d_gene: TRBD1; abundance: .; v_gene: TRBV11-3; CDR3aa: CASSSRQGISTDTQYF; CDR3nt: TGTGCCAGCAGCTCAAGACAGGGGATTAGCACAGATACGCAGTATTTT
j_gene: TRBJ1-1; d_gene: .; abundance: .; v_gene: TRBV5-1; CDR3aa: CASSLAGQAVTEAFF; CDR3nt: TGCGCCAGCAGCTTGGCCGGACAAGCGGTCACTGAAGCTTTCTTT
j_gene: TRBJ1-1; d_gene: .; abundance: once; v_gene: TRBV6-5; CDR3aa: CATEGNTEAFF; CDR3nt: TGTGCCACTGAGGGGAACACTGAAGCTTTCTTT
j_gene: TRBJ1-1; d_gene: .; abundance: .; v_gene: TRBV9; CDR3aa: CASSADPGGTEAFF; CDR3nt: TGTGCCAGCAGCGCAGACCCAGGCGGGACTGAAGCTTTCTTT
j_gene: TRBJ1-1; d_gene: .; abundance: .; v_gene: TRBV7-9; CDR3aa: CASSLDGQMNTEAFF; CDR3nt: TGTGCCAGCAGCTTAGACGGACAGATGAACACTGAAGCTTTCTTT
j_gene: TRBJ2-2; d_gene: TRBD1; abundance: .; v_gene: TRBV6-5; CDR3aa: CASSYLFRGSEELFF; CDR3nt: TGTGCCAGCAGTTACCTCTTCAGGGGGTCGGAGGAGCTGTTTTTT